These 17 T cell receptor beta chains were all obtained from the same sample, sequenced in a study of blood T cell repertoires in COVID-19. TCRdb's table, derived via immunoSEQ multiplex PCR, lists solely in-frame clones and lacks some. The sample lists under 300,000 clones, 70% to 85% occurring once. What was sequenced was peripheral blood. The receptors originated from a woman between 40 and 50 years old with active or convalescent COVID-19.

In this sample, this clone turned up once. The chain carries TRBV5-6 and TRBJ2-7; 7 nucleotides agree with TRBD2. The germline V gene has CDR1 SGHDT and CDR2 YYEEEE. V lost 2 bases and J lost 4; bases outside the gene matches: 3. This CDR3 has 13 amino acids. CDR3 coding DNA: TGTGCCAGCAGCTTCAGCGGGGATTACGAGCAGTACTTC. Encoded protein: CASSFSGDYEQYF.

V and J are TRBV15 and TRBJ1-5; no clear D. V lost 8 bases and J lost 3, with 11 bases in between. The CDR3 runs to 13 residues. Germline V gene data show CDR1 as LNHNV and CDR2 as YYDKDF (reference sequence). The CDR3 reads CATRGPDNQPQHF. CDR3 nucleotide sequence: TGTGCCACCCGAGGGCCGGACAATCAGCCCCAGCATTTT.

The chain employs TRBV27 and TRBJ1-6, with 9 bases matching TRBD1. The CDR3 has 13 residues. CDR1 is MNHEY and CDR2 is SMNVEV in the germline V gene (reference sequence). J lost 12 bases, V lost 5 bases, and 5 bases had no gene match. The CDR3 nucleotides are TGTGCCAGCAGTCCGGGACAGGGTGGACCCCTCCACTTT. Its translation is CASSPGQGGPLHF.

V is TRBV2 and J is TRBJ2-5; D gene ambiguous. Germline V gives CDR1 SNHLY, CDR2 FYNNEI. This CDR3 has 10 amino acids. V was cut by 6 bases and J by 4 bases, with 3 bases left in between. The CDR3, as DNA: TGTGCCAGCAGACTAGAGACCCAGTACTTC. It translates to CASRLETQYF.

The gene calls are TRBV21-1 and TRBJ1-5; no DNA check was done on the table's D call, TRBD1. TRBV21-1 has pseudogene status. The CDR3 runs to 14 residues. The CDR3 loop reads CASLNRAQKQPQHF. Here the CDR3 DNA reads TGTGCCAGCTTGAACAGGGCGCAGAAGCAGCCCCAGCATTTT.

The DNA for the CDR3 is TGTGCCAGCAGCCAAGATGAGGCAGATGCAAACTATGGCTACACCTTC. Translation gives CASSQDEADANYGYTF. This chain joins TRBV3-1 (or the pseudogene TRBV3-2) and TRBJ1-2, with unresolved D. This CDR3 region has 16 residues. V was cut by 0 bases and J by 2 bases, with 13 bases left in between. Germline assignment: CDR1 LGHDT and CDR2 YNNKEL (reference sequence).

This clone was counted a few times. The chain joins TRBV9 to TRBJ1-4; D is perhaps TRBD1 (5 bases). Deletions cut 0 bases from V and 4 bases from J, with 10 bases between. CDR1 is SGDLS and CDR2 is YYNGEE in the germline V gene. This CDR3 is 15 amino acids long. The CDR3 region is CASSVGTHINEKLFF. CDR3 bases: TGTGCCAGCAGCGTAGGGACACACATTAATGAAAAACTGTTTTTT.

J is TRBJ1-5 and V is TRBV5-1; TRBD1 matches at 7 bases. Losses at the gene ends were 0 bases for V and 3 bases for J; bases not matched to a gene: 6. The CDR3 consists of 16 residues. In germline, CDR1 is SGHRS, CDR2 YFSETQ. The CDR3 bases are TGCGCCAGCAGCTTGGGGATGACAGGGAACAATCAGCCCCAGCATTTT. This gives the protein CASSLGMTGNNQPQHF.

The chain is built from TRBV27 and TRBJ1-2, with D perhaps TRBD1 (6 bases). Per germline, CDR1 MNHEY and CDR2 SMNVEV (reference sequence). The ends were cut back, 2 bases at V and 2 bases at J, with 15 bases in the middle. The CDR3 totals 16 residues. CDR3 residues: CASSLDGGQRNYGYTF. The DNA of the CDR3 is TGTGCCAGCAGTTTAGATGGTGGACAGAGAAACTATGGCTACACCTTC.

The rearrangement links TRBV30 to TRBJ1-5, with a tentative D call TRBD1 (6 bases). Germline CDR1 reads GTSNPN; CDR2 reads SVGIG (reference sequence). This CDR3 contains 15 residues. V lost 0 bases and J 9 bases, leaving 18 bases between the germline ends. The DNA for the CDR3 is TGTGCCTGGAGTGTCCATACGGGGGGGCGGAGGCCCCAGCATTTT. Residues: CAWSVHTGGRRPQHF.

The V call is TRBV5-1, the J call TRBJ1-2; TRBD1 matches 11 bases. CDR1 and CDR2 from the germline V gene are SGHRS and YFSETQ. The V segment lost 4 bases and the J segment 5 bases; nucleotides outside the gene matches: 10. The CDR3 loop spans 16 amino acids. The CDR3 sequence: CASSPNTGTGGYGYTF. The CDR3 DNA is TGCGCCAGCAGCCCCAACACCGGGACAGGGGGTTATGGCTACACCTTC.

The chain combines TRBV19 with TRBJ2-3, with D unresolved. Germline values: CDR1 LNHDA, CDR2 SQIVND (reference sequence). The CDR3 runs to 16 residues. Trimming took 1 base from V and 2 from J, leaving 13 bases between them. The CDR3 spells CASSIGVPQLTDTQYF. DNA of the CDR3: TGTGCCAGTAGTATAGGAGTACCTCAACTCACAGATACGCAGTATTTT. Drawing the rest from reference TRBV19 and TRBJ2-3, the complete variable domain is DGGITQSPKYLFRKEGQNVTLSCEQNLNHDAMYWYRQDPGQGLRLIYYSQIVNDFQKGDIAEGYSVSREKKESFPLTVTSAQKNPTAFYLCASSIGVPQLTDTQYFGPGTRLTVL.

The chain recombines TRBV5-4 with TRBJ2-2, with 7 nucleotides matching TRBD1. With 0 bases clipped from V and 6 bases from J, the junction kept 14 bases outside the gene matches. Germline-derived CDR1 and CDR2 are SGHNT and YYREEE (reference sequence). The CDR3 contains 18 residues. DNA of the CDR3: TGTGCCAGCAGCTTGGATCCTGGACAGGAGGCGAGTTCCGGGGAGCTGTTTTTT. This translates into CASSLDPGQEASSGELFF. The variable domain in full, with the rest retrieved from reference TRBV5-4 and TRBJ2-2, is ETGVTQSPTHLIKTRGQQVTLRCSSQSGHNTVSWYQQALGQGPQFIFQYYREEENGRGNFPPRFSGLQFPNYSSELNVNALELDDSALYLCASSLDPGQEASSGELFFGEGSRLTVL.

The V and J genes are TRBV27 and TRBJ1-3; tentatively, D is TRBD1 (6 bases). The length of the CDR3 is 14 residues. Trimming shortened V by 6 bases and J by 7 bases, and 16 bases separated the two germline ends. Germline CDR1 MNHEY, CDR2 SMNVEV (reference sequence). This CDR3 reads CASSSRGIGNTIYF. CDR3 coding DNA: TGTGCCAGCAGCTCGAGGGGGATAGGCAACACCATATATTTT.

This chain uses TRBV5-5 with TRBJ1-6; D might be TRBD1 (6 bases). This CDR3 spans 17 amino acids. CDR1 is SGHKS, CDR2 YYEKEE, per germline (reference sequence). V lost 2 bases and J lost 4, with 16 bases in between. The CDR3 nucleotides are TGTGCCAGCAGCTTCTTGCTAGGACAGACGTATAATTCACCCCTCCACTTT. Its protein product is CASSFLLGQTYNSPLHF.

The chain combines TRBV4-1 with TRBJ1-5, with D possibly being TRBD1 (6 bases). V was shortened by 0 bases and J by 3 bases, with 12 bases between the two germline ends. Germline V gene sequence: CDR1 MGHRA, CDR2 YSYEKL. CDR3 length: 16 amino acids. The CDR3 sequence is CASSQDFTGNNQPQHF. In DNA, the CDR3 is TGCGCCAGCAGCCAAGATTTCACAGGGAACAATCAGCCCCAGCATTTT.

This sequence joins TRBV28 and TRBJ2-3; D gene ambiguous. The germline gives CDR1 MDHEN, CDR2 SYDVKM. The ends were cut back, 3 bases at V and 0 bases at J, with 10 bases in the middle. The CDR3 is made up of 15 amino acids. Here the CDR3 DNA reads TGTGCCAGCAGTTTGCTAGTGACTAGCACAGATACGCAGTATTTT. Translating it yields CASSLLVTSTDTQYF.